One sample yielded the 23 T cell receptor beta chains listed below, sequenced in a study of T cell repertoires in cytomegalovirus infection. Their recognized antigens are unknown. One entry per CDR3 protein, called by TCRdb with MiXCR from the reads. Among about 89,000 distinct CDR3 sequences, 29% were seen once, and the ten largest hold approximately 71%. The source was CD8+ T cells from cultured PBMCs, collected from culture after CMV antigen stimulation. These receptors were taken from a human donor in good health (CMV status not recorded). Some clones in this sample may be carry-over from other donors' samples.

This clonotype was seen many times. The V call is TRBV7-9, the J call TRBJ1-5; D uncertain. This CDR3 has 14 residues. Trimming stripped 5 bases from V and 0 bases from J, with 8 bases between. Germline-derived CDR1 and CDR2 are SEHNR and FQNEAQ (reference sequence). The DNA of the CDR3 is TGTGCCAGCAGCAAGACTAATAGCAATCAGCCCCAGCATTTT. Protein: CASSKTNSNQPQHF.

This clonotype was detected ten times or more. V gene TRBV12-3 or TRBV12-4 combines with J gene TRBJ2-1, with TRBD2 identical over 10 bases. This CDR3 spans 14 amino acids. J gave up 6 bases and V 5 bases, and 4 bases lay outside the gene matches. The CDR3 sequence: CASSSGGALNEQFF. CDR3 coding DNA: TGTGCCAGCAGTAGCGGGGGGGCCCTCAATGAGCAGTTCTTC.

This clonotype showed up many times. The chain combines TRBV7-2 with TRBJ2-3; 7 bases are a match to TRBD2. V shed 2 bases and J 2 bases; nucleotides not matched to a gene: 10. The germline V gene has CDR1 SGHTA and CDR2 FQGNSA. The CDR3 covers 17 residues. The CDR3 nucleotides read TGTGCCAGCAGCTTACGCCGCCTAGCGGTCGTCACAGATACGCAGTATTTT. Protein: CASSLRRLAVVTDTQYF.

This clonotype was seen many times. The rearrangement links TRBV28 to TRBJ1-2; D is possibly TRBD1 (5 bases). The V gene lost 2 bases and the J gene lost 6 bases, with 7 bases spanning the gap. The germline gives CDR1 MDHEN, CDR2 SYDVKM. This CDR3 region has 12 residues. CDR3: CASSLQGDGYTF. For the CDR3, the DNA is TGTGCCAGCAGTTTACAGGGTGATGGCTACACCTTC.

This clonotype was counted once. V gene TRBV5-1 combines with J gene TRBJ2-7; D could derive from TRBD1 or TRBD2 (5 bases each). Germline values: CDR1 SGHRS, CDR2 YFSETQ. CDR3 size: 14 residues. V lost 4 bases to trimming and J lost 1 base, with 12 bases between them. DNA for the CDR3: TGCGCCAGCAGCGAGGGGCCCTCATCCTACGAGCAGTACTTC. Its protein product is CASSEGPSSYEQYF.

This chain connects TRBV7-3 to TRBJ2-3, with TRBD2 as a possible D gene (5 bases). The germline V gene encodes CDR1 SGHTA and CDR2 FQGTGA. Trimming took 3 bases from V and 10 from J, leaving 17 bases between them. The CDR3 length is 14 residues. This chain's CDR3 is CASSFIGRVHAQYF. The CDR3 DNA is TGTGCCAGCAGCTTCATAGGGCGGGTTCACGCGCAGTATTTT.

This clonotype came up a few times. CDR3 in DNA: TGTGCCAGCAGAAAAGGGGGTGAGCAGTTCTTC. It translates to CASRKGGEQFF. This chain joins TRBV6-5 and TRBJ2-1; D possibly corresponds to TRBD1 (6 bases). CDR3 length: 11 amino acids. The germline V gene has CDR1 MNHEY and CDR2 SVGAGI. Trimming took 6 bases from V and 9 from J, leaving 9 bases between them.

DNA of the CDR3: TGTGCCATCAGTGTTGGGACAGGGGCCCACGAGCAGTACTTC. This translates into CAISVGTGAHEQYF. The chain recombines TRBV10-3 with TRBJ2-7, with 10 bases matching TRBD1. J lost 5 bases, V lost 4 bases, and 5 bases had no gene match. The CDR3 contains 14 residues. CDR1 and CDR2 (germline): ENHRY, SYGVKD.

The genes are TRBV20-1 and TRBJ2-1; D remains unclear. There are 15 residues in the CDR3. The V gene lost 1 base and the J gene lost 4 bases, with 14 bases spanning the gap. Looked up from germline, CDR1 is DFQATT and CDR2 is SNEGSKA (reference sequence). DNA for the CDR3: TGCAGTGCTAGAGCCGGTATTTTGGAATACAATGAGCAGTTCTTC. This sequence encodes CSARAGILEYNEQFF.

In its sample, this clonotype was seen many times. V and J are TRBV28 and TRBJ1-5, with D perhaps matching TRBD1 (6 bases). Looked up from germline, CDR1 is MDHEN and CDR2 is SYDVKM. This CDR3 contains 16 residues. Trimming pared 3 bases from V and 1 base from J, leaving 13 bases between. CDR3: CASSLWGGESNQPQHF. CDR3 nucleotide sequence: TGTGCCAGCAGTTTGTGGGGGGGCGAGAGCAATCAGCCCCAGCATTTT.

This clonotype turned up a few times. CDR3 in DNA: TGCGCCAGCAGCCAAGATGGAGCGAGAACCGGGGAGCTGTTTTTT. Translation: CASSQDGARTGELFF. The chain employs TRBV4-1 and TRBJ2-2; D remains ambiguous. The V gene lost 0 bases and the J gene lost 5 bases, with 10 bases spanning the gap. The CDR3 covers 15 residues. Looked up from germline, CDR1 is MGHRA and CDR2 is YSYEKL.

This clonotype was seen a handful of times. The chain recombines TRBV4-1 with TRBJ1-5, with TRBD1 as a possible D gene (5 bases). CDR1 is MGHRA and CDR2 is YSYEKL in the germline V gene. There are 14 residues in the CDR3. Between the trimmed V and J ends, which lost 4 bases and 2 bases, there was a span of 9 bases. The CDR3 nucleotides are TGCGCCAGCAGCCCGACCAGGGGCAATCAGCCCCAGCATTTT. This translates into CASSPTRGNQPQHF.

This CDR3 reads CASSQAGGKDTQYF. The CDR3, as DNA: TGTGCCAGCAGTCAGGCCGGGGGAAAAGATACGCAGTATTTT. This chain uses TRBV12-3 or TRBV12-4 with TRBJ2-3, with D maybe TRBD2 (6 bases). CDR3 length equals 14 residues. The ends were cut back, 5 bases at V and 5 bases at J, with 14 bases in the middle.

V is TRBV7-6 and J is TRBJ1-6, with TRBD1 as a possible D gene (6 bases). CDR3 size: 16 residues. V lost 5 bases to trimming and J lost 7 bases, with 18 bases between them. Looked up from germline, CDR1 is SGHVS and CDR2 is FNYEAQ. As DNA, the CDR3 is TGTGCCAGCAGCCTTAAAAGGGGGGAAGGGAATTCACCCCTCCACTTT. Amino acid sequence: CASSLKRGEGNSPLHF.

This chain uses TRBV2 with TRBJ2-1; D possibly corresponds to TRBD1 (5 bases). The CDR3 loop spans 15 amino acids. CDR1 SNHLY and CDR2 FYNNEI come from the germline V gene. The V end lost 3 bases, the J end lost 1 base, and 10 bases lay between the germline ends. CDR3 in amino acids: CASSEGRASYNEQFF. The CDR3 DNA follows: TGTGCCAGCAGTGAGGGCAGGGCGTCCTACAATGAGCAGTTCTTC.

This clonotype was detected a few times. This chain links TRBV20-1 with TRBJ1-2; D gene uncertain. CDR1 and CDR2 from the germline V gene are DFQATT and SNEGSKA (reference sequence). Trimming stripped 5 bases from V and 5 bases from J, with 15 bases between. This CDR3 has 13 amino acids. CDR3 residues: CSAPVPGGYGYTF. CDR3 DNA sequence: TGCAGTGCTCCGGTCCCGGGTGGGTATGGCTACACCTTC.

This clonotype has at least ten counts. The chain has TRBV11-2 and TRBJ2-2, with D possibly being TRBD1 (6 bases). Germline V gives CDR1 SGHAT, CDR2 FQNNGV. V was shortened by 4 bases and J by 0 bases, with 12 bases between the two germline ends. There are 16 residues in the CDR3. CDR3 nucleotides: TGTGCCAGCAGCTCCTGGACAGAGTCGAACACCGGGGAGCTGTTTTTT. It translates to CASSSWTESNTGELFF.

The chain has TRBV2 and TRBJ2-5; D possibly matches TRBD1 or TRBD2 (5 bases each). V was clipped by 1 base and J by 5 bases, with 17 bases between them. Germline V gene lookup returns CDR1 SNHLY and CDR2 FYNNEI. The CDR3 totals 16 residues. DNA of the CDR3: TGTGCCAGCAGTGAAGTCTCTGGGACCTCGGGGGAGACCCAGTACTTC. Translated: CASSEVSGTSGETQYF.

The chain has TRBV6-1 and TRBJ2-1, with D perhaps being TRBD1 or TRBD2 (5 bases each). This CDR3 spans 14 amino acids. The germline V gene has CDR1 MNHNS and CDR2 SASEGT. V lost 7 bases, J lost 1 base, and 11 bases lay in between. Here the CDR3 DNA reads TGTGCCAGCACCCCGGGGCGATCCTACAATGAGCAGTTCTTC. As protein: CASTPGRSYNEQFF.

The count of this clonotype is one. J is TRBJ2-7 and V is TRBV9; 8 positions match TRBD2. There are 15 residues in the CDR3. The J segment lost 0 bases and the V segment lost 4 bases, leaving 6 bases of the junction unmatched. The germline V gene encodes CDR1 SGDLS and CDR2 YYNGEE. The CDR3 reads CASSPGGTSSYEQYF. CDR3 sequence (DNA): TGTGCCAGCAGCCCCGGAGGGACTAGCTCCTACGAGCAGTACTTC.

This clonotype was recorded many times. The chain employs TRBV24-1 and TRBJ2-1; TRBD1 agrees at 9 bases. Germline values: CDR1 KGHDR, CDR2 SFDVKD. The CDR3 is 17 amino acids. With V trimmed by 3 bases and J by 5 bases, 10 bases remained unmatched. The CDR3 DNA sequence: TGTGCCACCAGTGATGCCGGGACAGGGATATCGGACAATGAGCAGTTCTTC. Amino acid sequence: CATSDAGTGISDNEQFF.

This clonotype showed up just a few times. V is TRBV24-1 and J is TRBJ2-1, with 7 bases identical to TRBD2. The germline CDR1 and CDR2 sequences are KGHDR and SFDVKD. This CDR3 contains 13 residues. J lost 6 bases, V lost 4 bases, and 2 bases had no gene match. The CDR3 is CATSEGGVNEQFF. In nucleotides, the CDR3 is TGTGCCACCAGTGAGGGGGGGGTCAATGAGCAGTTCTTC.

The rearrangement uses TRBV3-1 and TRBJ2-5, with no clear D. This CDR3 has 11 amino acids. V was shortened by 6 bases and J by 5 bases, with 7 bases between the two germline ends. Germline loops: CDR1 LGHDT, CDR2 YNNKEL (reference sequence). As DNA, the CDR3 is TGTGCCAGCAGGGTGCTTGAGACCCAGTACTTC. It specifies CASRVLETQYF.